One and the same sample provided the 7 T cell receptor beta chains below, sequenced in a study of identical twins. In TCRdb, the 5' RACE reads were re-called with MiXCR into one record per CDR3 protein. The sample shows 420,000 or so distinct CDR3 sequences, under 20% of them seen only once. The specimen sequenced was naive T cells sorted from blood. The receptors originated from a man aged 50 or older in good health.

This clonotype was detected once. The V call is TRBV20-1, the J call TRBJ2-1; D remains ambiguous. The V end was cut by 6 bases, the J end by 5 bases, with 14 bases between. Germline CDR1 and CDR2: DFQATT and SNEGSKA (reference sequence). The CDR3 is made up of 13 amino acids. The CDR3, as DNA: TGCAGTGCCATTATTTTAGTGGACAATGAGCAGTTCTTC. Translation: CSAIILVDNEQFF.

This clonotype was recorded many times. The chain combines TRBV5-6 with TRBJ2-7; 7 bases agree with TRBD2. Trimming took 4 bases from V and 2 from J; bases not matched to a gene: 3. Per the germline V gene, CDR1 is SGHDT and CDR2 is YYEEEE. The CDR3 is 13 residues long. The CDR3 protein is CASSMGGTYEQYF. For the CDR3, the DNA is TGTGCCAGCAGCATGGGGGGGACCTACGAGCAGTACTTC.

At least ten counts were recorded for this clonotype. The CDR3 DNA is TGCAGTGCTAGAAACGAGTGGATCGGCACTGAAGCTTTCTTT. It encodes CSARNEWIGTEAFF. The chain joins TRBV20-1 to TRBJ1-1; D is unclear. CDR1 and CDR2 from the germline V gene are DFQATT and SNEGSKA (reference sequence). V lost 2 bases and J lost 4, with 14 bases in between. This CDR3 has 14 residues.

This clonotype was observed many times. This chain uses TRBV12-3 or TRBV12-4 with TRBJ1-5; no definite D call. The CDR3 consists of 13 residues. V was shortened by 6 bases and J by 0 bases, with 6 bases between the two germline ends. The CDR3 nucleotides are TGTGCCAGCAGGGCGCATAGCAATCAGCCCCAGCATTTT. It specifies CASRAHSNQPQHF.

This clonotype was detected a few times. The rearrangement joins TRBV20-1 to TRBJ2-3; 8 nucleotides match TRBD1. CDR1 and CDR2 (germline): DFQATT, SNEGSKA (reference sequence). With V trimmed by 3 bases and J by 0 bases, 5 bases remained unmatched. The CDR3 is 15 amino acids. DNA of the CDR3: TGCAGTGCTAGGGATGGACAGGGTAGCACAGATACGCAGTATTTT. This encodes CSARDGQGSTDTQYF.

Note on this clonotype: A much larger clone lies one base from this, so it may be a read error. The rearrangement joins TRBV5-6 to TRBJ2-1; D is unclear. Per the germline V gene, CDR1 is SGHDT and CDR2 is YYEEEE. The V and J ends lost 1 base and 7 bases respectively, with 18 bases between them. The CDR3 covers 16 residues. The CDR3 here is CASSLWSSNARNEQFF. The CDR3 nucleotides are TGTGCCAGCAGCTTGTGGTCCTCAAATGCGCGGAATGAGCAGTTCTTC.

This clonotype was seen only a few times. CDR3 nucleotides: TGTGCCAGCAGTGCTGGGGGGACCTTCACAGATACGCAGTATTTT. Encoded protein: CASSAGGTFTDTQYF. This sequence joins TRBV6-1 and TRBJ2-3; D possibly corresponds to TRBD2 (6 bases). In germline, CDR1 is MNHNS, CDR2 SASEGT. CDR3 length equals 15 residues. V was clipped by 4 bases and J by 2 bases, with 13 bases between them.